The 23 T cell receptor beta chains presented below share a single source sample, sequenced in a study of blood T cell repertoires in COVID-19. Only in-frame clones appear in the TCRdb table, and some are missing; sequencing was by immunoSEQ multiplex PCR. The sample lists about 200,000 clones, 65% to 90% occurring once. The sequencing input was peripheral blood. Every receptor here comes from a human donor in a cohort sampled during active COVID-19.

J is TRBJ2-5 and V is TRBV30; D remains ambiguous. This CDR3 comprises 16 residues. V lost 0 bases and J lost 4, with 18 bases in between. The germline CDR1 and CDR2 sequences are GTSNPN and SVGIG (reference sequence). Here the CDR3 reads CAWSVQSQVRGETQYF. The CDR3 nucleotides read TGTGCCTGGAGTGTACAAAGCCAAGTAAGAGGAGAGACCCAGTACTTC.

The table lists this clone with a count of one. The chain uses TRBV7-9 and TRBJ2-1, with 9 positions matching TRBD2. CDR3 length: 17 amino acids. From germline, CDR1 is SEHNR and CDR2 FQNEAQ (reference sequence). Trimming took 3 bases from V and 3 from J; bases not matched to a gene: 9. CDR3 nucleotides: TGTGCCAGCAGCTTCGGGTTGGCGGGAGGGTACTACAATGAGCAGTTCTTC. It yields the protein CASSFGLAGGYYNEQFF.

This chain joins TRBV7-2 and TRBJ2-1, with TRBD2 matching over 8 bases. Germline-derived CDR1 and CDR2 are SGHTA and FQGNSA. The CDR3 length is 13 residues. Trimming took 3 bases from V and 10 from J; bases not matched to a gene: 5. The CDR3: CASSFLPSGEQFF. DNA for the CDR3: TGTGCCAGCAGCTTTCTTCCTAGCGGGGAGCAGTTCTTC. Complete variable domain (other parts from reference TRBV7-2 and TRBJ2-1): GAGVSQSPSNKVTEKGKDVELRCDPISGHTALYWYRQSLGQGLEFLIYFQGNSAPDKSGLPSDRFSAERTGGSVSTLTIQRTQQEDSAVYLCASSFLPSGEQFFGPGTRLTVL.

The V call is TRBV30, the J call TRBJ2-7, with 8 positions matching TRBD1. Germline CDR1 is GTSNPN and CDR2 is SVGIG (reference sequence). The CDR3 runs 15 residues. The V gene end was trimmed by 1 base and the J gene end by 7 bases; junction bases not matched to a gene: 12. The DNA for the CDR3 is TGTGCCTGGAGTGGGGGGACAGGTGGACGGAGGGAGCAGTACTTC. Translating gives CAWSGGTGGRREQYF.

This rearrangement joins TRBV2 to TRBJ1-4, with D tentatively TRBD1 (5 bases). Between the trimmed V and J ends, which lost 5 bases and 7 bases, there was a span of 14 bases. The V gene's germline CDR1 is SNHLY and CDR2 FYNNEI. The CDR3 is 14 residues long. The CDR3 region is CASSSLGTGEKLFF. For the CDR3, the DNA is TGTGCCAGCAGTTCTCTGGGTACAGGTGAAAAACTGTTTTTT.

The CDR3 bases are TGTGCCAGCAGTGTTAGCGGATTCACAGATACGCAGTATTTT. Amino acid sequence: CASSVSGFTDTQYF. The chain combines TRBV28 with TRBJ2-3; perhaps TRBD2 as D (6 bases). V was shortened by 5 bases and J by 2 bases, with 11 bases between the two germline ends. CDR3 length: 14 amino acids. The germline gives CDR1 MDHEN, CDR2 SYDVKM.

CDR3 sequence: CASSDGTSGSMPYF. The CDR3 nucleotides are TGTGCCAGCAGCGACGGGACTAGCGGGAGTATGCCGTACTTC. The chain joins TRBV7-9 to TRBJ2-7; 14 bases align to TRBD2. The CDR3 loop spans 14 amino acids. The trim removed 5 bases at V and 12 bases at J, leaving 9 bases unmatched. CDR1 and CDR2 from the germline V gene are SEHNR and FQNEAQ (reference sequence).

The CDR3 DNA follows: TGCGCCAGCAGTGACCCGGGACTTTACAATGAGCAGTTCTTC. The encoded protein is CASSDPGLYNEQFF. V and J are TRBV10-1 and TRBJ2-1, with D maybe TRBD2 (6 bases). The CDR3 covers 14 residues. Germline CDR1 is WNHNN and CDR2 is SYGVQD (reference sequence). The V end was cut by 3 bases, the J end by 4 bases, with 10 bases between.

This chain links TRBV5-1 with TRBJ2-1; 7 bases fit TRBD1. The J segment lost 4 bases and the V segment lost 2 bases, leaving 3 bases of the junction unmatched. CDR3 length equals 14 residues. CDR1 and CDR2 from the germline V gene are SGHRS and YFSETQ. The CDR3 sequence: CASSLQGPYNEQFF. CDR3 nucleotide sequence: TGCGCCAGCAGCTTACAGGGGCCGTACAATGAGCAGTTCTTC.

The chain recombines TRBV28 with TRBJ2-3; unclear D gene. Trimming removed 6 bases from V and 0 bases from J, with 10 bases in between. CDR3 length equals 14 residues. Germline V gene lookup returns CDR1 MDHEN and CDR2 SYDVKM. Written as DNA, the CDR3 is TGTGCCAGCAGATCCGGGTCTAGCACAGATACGCAGTATTTT. Translating it yields CASRSGSSTDTQYF.

The rearrangement links TRBV3-1 (or the pseudogene TRBV3-2) to TRBJ2-5; weak D call: TRBD1 (6 bases). This CDR3 region has 15 residues. V was clipped by 4 bases and J by 5 bases, with 17 bases between them. The germline V gene encodes CDR1 LGHDT and CDR2 YNNKEL (reference sequence). CDR3 loop: CASSPLSGATETQYF. The CDR3 nucleotides are TGTGCCAGCAGCCCCCTCTCAGGGGCGACGGAGACCCAGTACTTC.

The genes are TRBV10-2 and TRBJ2-7; the D gene is possibly TRBD2 (6 bases). From germline, CDR1 is WSHSY and CDR2 SAAADI. This CDR3 has 13 residues. The V and J ends lost 7 bases and 1 base respectively, with 11 bases between them. This CDR3 is CASKFGTSYEQYF. The CDR3 DNA follows: TGCGCCAGCAAATTTGGGACTTCCTACGAGCAGTACTTC.

The chain carries TRBV7-8 and TRBJ2-1; 7 nucleotides align to TRBD2. CDR1 is SGHVS, CDR2 FQNEAQ, per germline. V lost 2 bases and J lost 6; bases outside the gene matches: 4. The CDR3 has 14 residues. The CDR3 protein is CASSLSGLVNEQFF. In DNA, the CDR3 is TGTGCCAGCAGCTTAAGCGGACTAGTCAATGAGCAGTTCTTC. Complete variable domain (other parts from reference TRBV7-8 and TRBJ2-1): GAGVSQSPRYKVAKRGQDVALRCDPISGHVSLFWYQQALGQGPEFLTYFQNEAQLDKSGLPSDRFFAERPEGSVSTLKIQRTQQEDSAVYLCASSLSGLVNEQFFGPGTRLTVL.

The V gene is TRBV19, the J gene TRBJ1-5; D ambiguous. Per the germline V gene, CDR1 is LNHDA and CDR2 is SQIVND (reference sequence). V lost 6 bases and J lost 2, with 14 bases in between. CDR3 length: 15 amino acids. CDR3 nucleotide sequence: TGTGCCAGTAGCCACCAGGCTGGGCGCAATCAGCCCCAGCATTTT. Translating gives CASSHQAGRNQPQHF.

The chain links TRBV19 to TRBJ2-2; D is unresolved. The CDR3 sequence is 15 residues long. CDR1 is LNHDA and CDR2 is SQIVND in the germline V gene (reference sequence). Trimming pared 1 base from V and 3 bases from J, leaving 9 bases between. The CDR3 here is CASSIVGLYTGELFF. The CDR3 DNA follows: TGTGCCAGTAGTATAGTTGGGCTATACACCGGGGAGCTGTTTTTT. The full variable domain, rest sourced from reference TRBV19 and TRBJ2-2, is DGGITQSPKYLFRKEGQNVTLSCEQNLNHDAMYWYRQDPGQGLRLIYYSQIVNDFQKGDIAEGYSVSREKKESFPLTVTSAQKNPTAFYLCASSIVGLYTGELFFGEGSRLTVL.

This rearrangement joins TRBV4-1 to TRBJ1-2, with 10 bases fitting TRBD1. Germline CDR1 MGHRA, CDR2 YSYEKL. This CDR3 has 16 amino acids. J lost 4 bases, V lost 2 bases, and 7 bases had no gene match. The CDR3 protein is CASSQPRTGGSYGYTF. CDR3 sequence (DNA): TGCGCCAGCAGCCAACCGCGGACAGGGGGTAGCTATGGCTACACCTTC.

This clone was observed a single time. V gene TRBV4-1 combines with J gene TRBJ2-7; TRBD1 agrees at 9 bases. Germline V gene lookup returns CDR1 MGHRA and CDR2 YSYEKL. CDR3 length equals 15 residues. V gave up 3 bases and J gave up 2 bases; unmatched junction bases: 5. In DNA, the CDR3 is TGCGCCAGCAGCCACCCGGGACAGGGAACCTACGAGCAGTACTTC. It yields the protein CASSHPGQGTYEQYF.

This clone showed up just a few times. The V and J genes are TRBV19 and TRBJ2-3; D possibly corresponds to TRBD2 (6 bases). The CDR3 has 13 amino acids. V was trimmed by 1 base and J by 4 bases, leaving 6 bases between them. The germline gives CDR1 LNHDA, CDR2 SQIVND (reference sequence). The CDR3 DNA is TGTGCCAGTAGTATAGGACTAGCAGATACGCAGTATTTT. Protein product: CASSIGLADTQYF.

The rearrangement links TRBV14 to TRBJ1-1, with D perhaps TRBD1 (5 bases). The ends were cut back, 1 base at V and 2 bases at J, with 11 bases in the middle. Germline-derived CDR1 and CDR2 are SGHDN and FVKESK. CDR3 length: 15 residues. The chain's CDR3 is CASSQGWGVNTEAFF. CDR3 in DNA: TGTGCCAGCAGCCAAGGATGGGGCGTAAACACTGAAGCTTTCTTT.

This clone was counted between two and nine times. This chain uses TRBV6-5 with TRBJ1-2; 11 bases agree with TRBD1. CDR1 and CDR2 (germline): MNHEY, SVGAGI. The CDR3 consists of 16 residues. Losses at the gene ends were 1 base for V and 5 bases for J; bases not matched to a gene: 6. The CDR3 DNA is TGTGCCAGCAGTTACTTGCCGGGACAGGGGGGTTATGGCTACACCTTC. This encodes CASSYLPGQGGYGYTF.

About this clone: Its ends do not fully match the called genes, so a read error is possible. The V call is TRBV28, the J call TRBJ2-7; 7 bases map to TRBD2. Germline-derived CDR1 and CDR2 are MDHEN and SYDVKM. The CDR3 loop spans 15 amino acids. The CDR3 protein is CASRLSTSPMYEQYF. As DNA, the CDR3 is TGTGCCAGCAGGTTATCGACTAGCCCAATGTACGAGCAGTACTTC.

V and J are TRBV6-5 and TRBJ1-5; a possible D gene is TRBD1 (6 bases). The CDR3 covers 13 residues. Germline V gene sequence: CDR1 MNHEY, CDR2 SVGAGI. Deletions cut 7 bases from V and 5 bases from J, with 12 bases between. The DNA for the CDR3 is TGTGCCAGCAAGTTCTACAGGGATCAGCCCCAGCATTTT. Translated: CASKFYRDQPQHF.

CDR3 residues: CASSWTGGGNTEAFF. In nucleotides, the CDR3 is TGCGCCAGCAGCTGGACAGGGGGCGGGAACACTGAAGCTTTCTTT. The rearrangement joins TRBV5-1 to TRBJ1-1, with 11 positions matching TRBD1. The CDR3 length is 15 residues. Germline values: CDR1 SGHRS, CDR2 YFSETQ. The ends lost 3 bases at V and 1 base at J; junction bases unmatched: 2.